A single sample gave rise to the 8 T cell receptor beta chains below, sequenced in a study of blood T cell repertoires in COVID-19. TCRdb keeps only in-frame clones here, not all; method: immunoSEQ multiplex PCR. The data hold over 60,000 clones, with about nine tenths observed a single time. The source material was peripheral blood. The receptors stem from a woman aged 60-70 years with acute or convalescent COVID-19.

In DNA form, the CDR3 reads TGTGCCAGCAGCCTCGGGGTGGGTGAAGCTTTCTTT. It codes for CASSLGVGEAFF. The genes are TRBV7-9 and TRBJ1-1; no clear D gene. Trimming removed 5 bases from V and 7 bases from J, with 11 bases in between. Germline CDR1 and CDR2: SEHNR and FQNEAQ (reference sequence). The CDR3 covers 12 residues.

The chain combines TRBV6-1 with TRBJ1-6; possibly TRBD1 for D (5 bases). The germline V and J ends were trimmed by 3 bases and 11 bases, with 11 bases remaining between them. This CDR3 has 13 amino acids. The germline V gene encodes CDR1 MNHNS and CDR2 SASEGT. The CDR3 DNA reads TGTGCCAGCAGTGATAGGCAGGGCGCACCCCTCCACTTT. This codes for CASSDRQGAPLHF.

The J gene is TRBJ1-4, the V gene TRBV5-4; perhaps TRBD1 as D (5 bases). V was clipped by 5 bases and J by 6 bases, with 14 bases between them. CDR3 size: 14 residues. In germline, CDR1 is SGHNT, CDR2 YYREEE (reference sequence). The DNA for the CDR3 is TGTGCCAGCAGTGAGACTGGACAAGATGAAAAACTGTTTTTT. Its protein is CASSETGQDEKLFF.

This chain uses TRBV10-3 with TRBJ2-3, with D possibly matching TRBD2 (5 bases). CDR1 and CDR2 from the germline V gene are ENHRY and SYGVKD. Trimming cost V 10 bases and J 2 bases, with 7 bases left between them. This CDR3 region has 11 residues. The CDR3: CATRDTDTQYF. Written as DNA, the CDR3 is TGTGCCACGAGGGACACAGATACGCAGTATTTT.

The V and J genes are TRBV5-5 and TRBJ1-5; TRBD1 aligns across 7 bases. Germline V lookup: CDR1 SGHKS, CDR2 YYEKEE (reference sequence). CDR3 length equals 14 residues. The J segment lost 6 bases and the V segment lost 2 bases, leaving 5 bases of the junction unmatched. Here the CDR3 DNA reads TGTGCCAGCAGCTTTGACAGGGTTGGTCAGCCCCAGCATTTT. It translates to CASSFDRVGQPQHF.

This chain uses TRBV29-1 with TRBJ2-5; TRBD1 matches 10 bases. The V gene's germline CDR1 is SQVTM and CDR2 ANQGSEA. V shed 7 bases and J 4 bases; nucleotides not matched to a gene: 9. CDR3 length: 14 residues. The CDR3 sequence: CSGLKGQGIETQYF. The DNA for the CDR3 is TGCAGCGGTTTAAAGGGACAGGGGATAGAGACCCAGTACTTC. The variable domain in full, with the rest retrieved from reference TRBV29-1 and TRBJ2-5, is SAVISQKPSRDICQRGTSLTIQCQVDSQVTMMFWYRQQPGQSLTLIATANQGSEATYESGFVIDKFPISRPNLTFSTLTVSNMSPEDSSIYLCSGLKGQGIETQYFGPGTRLLVL.

The CDR3 bases are TGTGCCAGTAGCCGAGGACAGGGGGCTGCAGAAGCTTTCTTT. Amino acids: CASSRGQGAAEAFF. The V call is TRBV19, the J call TRBJ1-1; 11 bases map to TRBD1. Trimming took 6 bases from V and 8 from J; bases not matched to a gene: 8. This CDR3 is 14 amino acids long. Germline V gene sequence: CDR1 LNHDA, CDR2 SQIVND (reference sequence). Together with reference TRBV19 and TRBJ1-1, the CDR3 gives the full variable domain: DGGITQSPKYLFRKEGQNVTLSCEQNLNHDAMYWYRQDPGQGLRLIYYSQIVNDFQKGDIAEGYSVSREKKESFPLTVTSAQKNPTAFYLCASSRGQGAAEAFFGQGTRLTVV.

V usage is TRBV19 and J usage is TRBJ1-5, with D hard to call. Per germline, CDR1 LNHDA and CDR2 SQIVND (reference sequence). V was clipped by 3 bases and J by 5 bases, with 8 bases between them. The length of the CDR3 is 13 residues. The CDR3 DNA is TGTGCCAGTAGTATTCAGGAAGATCAGCCCCAGCATTTT. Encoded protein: CASSIQEDQPQHF. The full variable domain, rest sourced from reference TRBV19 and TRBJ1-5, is DGGITQSPKYLFRKEGQNVTLSCEQNLNHDAMYWYRQDPGQGLRLIYYSQIVNDFQKGDIAEGYSVSREKKESFPLTVTSAQKNPTAFYLCASSIQEDQPQHFGDGTRLSIL.